This T cell receptor (beta chain) stems from a study of blood T cell repertoires in COVID-19. The CDR3 is 13 amino acids. Trimming stripped 3 bases from V and 4 bases from J, with 6 bases between. Germline V gene lookup returns CDR1 MNHEY and CDR2 SMNVEV (reference sequence). Clones were read by immunoSEQ multiplex PCR, and TCRdb kept only the in-frame ones, dropping some. The sample yields 330,000 or so clones, 80% to 90% seen once. This clone was detected only once. The sequence derives from a man aged 25-45 years who had recovered from COVID-19. The chain couples TRBV27 to TRBJ1-4; unclear D gene. Sample: PBMCs or T cells enriched from blood (not recorded which). The CDR3 sequence: CASSLQYNEKLFF. Here the CDR3 DNA reads TGTGCCAGCAGTTTGCAGTATAATGAAAAACTGTTTTTT.